This T cell receptor (beta chain) was sequenced during a study of T-cell reconstitution after alpha-beta-depleted transplantation in children. Study-wide findings and caveats: Newly generated T cells supplied most T-cell counts and diversity one year post-transplant.

This clonotype was counted at least ten times. Its antigen remains unidentified. The V segment lost 6 bases and the J segment 7 bases; nucleotides outside the gene matches: 9. CDR3 length: 14 residues. The germline CDR1 and CDR2 sequences are SGHTA and FQGNSA. The authors prepared the TCRbeta library with unique molecular identifiers. TCRdb re-called the PCR reads with MiXCR, one entry per CDR3 protein. The sample has some 300,000 distinct CDR3 sequences, over 7.5% seen once. The receptor was isolated from a female patient between 2 and 15 years old who had a stem cell transplant for Fanconi anemia, so the T cells may come from the graft donor. The specimen comprised peripheral blood, sampled 360 days after TCRalphabeta/CD19-depleted stem cell transplant. This chain connects TRBV7-2 to TRBJ1-5; 7 bases align to TRBD1. CDR3 bases: TGTGCCAGCAGTCCACGACAGGGAGGCCAGCCCCAGCATTTT. This sequence encodes CASSPRQGGQPQHF.